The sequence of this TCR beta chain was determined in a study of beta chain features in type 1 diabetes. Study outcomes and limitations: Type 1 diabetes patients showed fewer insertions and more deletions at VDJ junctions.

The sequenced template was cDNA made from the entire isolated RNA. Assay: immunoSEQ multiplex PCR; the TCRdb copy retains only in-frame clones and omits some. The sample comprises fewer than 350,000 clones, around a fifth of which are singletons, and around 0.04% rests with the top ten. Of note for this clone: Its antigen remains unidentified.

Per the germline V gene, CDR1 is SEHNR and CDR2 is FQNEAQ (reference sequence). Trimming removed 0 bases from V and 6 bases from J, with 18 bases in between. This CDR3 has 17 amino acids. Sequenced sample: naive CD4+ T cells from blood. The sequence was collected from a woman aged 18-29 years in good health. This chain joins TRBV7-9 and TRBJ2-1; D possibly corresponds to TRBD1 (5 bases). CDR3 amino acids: CASSLAAVFRDSNEQFF. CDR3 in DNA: TGTGCCAGCAGCTTAGCGGCCGTTTTTAGAGACAGCAATGAGCAGTTCTTC. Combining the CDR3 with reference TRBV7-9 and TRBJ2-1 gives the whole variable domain DTGVSQNPRHKITKRGQNVTFRCDPISEHNRLYWYRQTLGQGPEFLTYFQNEAQLEKSRLLSDRFSAERPKGSFSTLEIQRTEQGDSAMYLCASSLAAVFRDSNEQFFGPGTRLTVL.